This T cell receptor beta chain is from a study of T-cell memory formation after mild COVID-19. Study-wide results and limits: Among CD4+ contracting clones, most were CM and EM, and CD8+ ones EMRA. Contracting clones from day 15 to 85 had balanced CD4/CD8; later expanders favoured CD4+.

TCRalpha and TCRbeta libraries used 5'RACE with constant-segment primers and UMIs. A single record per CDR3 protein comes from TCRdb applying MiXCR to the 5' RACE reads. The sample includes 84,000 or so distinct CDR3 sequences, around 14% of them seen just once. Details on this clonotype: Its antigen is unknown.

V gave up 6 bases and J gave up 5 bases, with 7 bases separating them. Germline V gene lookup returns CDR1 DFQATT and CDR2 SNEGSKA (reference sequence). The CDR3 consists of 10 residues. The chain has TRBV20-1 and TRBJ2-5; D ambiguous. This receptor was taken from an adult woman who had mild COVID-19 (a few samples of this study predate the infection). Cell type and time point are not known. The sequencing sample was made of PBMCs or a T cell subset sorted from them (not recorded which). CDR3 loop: CSAYRETQYF. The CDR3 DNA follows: TGCAGTGCCTACCGGGAGACCCAGTACTTC.